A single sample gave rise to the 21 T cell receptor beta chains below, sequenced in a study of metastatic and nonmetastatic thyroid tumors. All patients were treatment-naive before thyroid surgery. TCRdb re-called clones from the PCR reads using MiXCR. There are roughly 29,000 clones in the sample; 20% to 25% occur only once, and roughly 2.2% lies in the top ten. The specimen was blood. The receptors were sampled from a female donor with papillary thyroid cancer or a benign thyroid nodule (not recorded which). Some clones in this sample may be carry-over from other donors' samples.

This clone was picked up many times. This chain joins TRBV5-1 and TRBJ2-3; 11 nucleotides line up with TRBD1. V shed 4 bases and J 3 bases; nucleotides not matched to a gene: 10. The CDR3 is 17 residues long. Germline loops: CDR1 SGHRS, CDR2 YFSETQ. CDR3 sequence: CASSRRLDRGQTDTQYF. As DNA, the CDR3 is TGCGCCAGCAGCCGACGATTGGACAGGGGGCAAACAGATACGCAGTATTTT. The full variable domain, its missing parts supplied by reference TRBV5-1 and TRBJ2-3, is KAGVTQTPRYLIKTRGQQVTLSCSPISGHRSVSWYQQTPGQGLQFLFEYFSETQRNKGNFPGRFSGRQFSNSRSEMNVSTLELGDSALYLCASSRRLDRGQTDTQYFGPGTRLTVL.

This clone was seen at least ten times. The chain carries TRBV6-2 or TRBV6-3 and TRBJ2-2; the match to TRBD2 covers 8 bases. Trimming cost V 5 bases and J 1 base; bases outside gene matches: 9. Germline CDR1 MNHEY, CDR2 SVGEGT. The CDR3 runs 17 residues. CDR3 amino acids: CASSRPGGARNTGELFF. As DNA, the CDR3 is TGTGCCAGCAGTCGCCCGGGGGGGGCGCGGAACACCGGGGAGCTGTTTTTT.

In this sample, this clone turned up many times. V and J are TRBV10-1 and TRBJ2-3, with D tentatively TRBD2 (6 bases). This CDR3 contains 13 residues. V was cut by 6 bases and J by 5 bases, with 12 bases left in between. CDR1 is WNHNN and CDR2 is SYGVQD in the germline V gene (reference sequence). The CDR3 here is CASSAPGGDTQYF. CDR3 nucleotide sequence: TGCGCCAGCAGCGCCCCCGGGGGAGATACGCAGTATTTT.

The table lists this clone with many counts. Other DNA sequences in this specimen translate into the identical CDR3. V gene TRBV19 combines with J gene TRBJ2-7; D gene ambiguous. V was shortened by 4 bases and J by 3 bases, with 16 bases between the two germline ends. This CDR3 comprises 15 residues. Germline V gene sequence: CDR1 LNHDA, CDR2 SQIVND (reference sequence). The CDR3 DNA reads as TGTGCCAGTAGTAGTTCATCTGGCACACACTACGAGCAGTACTTC. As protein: CASSSSSGTHYEQYF.

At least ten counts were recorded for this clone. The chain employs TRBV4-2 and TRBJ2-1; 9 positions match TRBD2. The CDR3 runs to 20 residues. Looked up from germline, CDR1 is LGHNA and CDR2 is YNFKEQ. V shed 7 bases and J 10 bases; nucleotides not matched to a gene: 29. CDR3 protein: CASTPLSFLAGNPTSGEQFF. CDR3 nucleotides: TGTGCCAGCACCCCCTTGAGCTTCCTAGCGGGAAACCCGACTTCCGGCGAGCAGTTCTTC.

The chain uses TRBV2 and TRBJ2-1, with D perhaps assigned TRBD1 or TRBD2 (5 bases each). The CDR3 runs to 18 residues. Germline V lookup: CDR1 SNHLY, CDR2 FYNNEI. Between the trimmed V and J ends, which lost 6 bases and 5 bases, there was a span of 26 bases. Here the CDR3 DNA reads TGTGCCAGCAGGGAAAGGGTATCCCTGGGGGAGTGGGACAATGAGCAGTTCTTC. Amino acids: CASRERVSLGEWDNEQFF.

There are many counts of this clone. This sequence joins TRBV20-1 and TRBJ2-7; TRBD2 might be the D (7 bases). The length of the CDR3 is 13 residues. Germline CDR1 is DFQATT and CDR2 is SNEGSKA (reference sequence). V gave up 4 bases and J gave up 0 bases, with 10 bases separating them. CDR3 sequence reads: CSANAGASYEQYF. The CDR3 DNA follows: TGCAGTGCTAATGCGGGGGCCTCCTACGAGCAGTACTTC.

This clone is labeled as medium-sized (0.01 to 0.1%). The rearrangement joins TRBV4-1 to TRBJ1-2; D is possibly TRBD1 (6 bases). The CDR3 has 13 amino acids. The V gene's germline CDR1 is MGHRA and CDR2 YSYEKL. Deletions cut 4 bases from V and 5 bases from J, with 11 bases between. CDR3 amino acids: CASSPGVKYGYTF. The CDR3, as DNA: TGCGCCAGCAGCCCAGGGGTTAAATATGGCTACACCTTC.

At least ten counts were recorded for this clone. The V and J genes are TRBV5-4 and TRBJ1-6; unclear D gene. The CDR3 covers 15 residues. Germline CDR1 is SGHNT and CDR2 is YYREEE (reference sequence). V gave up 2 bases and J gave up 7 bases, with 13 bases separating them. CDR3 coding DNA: TGTGCCAGCAGCTTCGGAGGGTCCCAAAATTCACCCCTCCACTTT. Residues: CASSFGGSQNSPLHF.

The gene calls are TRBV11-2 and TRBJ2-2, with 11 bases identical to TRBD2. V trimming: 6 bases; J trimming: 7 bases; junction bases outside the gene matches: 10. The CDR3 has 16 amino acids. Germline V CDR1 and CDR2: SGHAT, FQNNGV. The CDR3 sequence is CASRMGLAERSGELFF. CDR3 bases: TGTGCCAGCAGAATGGGACTAGCGGAGAGGAGCGGGGAGCTGTTTTTT. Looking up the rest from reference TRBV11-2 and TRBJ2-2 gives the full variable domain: EAGVAQSPRYKIIEKRQSVAFWCNPISGHATLYWYQQILGQGPKLLIQFQNNGVVDDSQLPKDRFSAERLKGVDSTLKIQPAKLEDSAVYLCASRMGLAERSGELFFGEGSRLTVL.

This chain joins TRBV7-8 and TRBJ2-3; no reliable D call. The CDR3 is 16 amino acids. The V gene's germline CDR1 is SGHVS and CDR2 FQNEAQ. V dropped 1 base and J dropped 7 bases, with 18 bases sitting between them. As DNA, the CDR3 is TGTGCCAGCAGCTTAGGATCAGGCGCGCTCACGTATACGCAGTATTTT. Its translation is CASSLGSGALTYTQYF. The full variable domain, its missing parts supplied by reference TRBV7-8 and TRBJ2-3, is GAGVSQSPRYKVAKRGQDVALRCDPISGHVSLFWYQQALGQGPEFLTYFQNEAQLDKSGLPSDRFFAERPEGSVSTLKIQRTQQEDSAVYLCASSLGSGALTYTQYFGPGTRLTVL.

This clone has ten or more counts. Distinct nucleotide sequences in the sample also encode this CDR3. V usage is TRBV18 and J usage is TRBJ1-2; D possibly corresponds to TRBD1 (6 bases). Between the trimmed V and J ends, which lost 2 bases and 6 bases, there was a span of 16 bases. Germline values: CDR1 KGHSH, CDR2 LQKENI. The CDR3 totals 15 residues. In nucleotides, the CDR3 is TGTGCCAGCTCACCATTTGGGCAGGGGAGCGATGGCTACACCTTC. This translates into CASSPFGQGSDGYTF.

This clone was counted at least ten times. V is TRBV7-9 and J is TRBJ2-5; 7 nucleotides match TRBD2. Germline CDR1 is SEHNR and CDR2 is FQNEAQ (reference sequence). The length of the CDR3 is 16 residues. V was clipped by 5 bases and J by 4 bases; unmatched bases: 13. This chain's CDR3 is CASSLLDTGGRETQYF. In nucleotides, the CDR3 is TGTGCCAGCAGCCTTCTGGATACTGGCGGGAGAGAGACCCAGTACTTC.

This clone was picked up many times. CDR3 protein: CASSQDTLAGGRMGFF. Written as DNA, the CDR3 is TGCGCCAGCAGCCAAGATACGTTAGCGGGAGGACGGATGGGGTTCTTC. The chain recombines TRBV4-1 with TRBJ2-1, with 10 bases lining up with TRBD2. The germline gives CDR1 MGHRA, CDR2 YSYEKL. J lost 15 bases, V lost 0 bases, and 14 bases had no gene match. This CDR3 region has 16 residues.

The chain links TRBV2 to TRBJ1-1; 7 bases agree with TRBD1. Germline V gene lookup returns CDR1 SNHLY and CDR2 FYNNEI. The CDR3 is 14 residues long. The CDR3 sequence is CATMSDRMNTEAFF. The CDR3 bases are TGTGCAACCATGTCGGACAGGATGAACACTGAAGCTTTCTTT.

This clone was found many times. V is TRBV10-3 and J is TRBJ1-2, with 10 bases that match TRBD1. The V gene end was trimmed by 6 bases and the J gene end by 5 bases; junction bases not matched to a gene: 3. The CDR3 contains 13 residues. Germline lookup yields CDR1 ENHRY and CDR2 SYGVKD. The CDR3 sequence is CAISPDRGYGYTF. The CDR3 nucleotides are TGTGCCATCAGCCCGGACAGGGGGTATGGCTACACCTTC.

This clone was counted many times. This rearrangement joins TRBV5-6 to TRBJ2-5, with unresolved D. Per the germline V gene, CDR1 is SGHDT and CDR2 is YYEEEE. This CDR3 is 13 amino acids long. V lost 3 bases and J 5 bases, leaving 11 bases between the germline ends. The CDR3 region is CASSSGSRETQYF. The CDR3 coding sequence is TGTGCCAGCAGCTCCGGGTCCCGGGAGACCCAGTACTTC.

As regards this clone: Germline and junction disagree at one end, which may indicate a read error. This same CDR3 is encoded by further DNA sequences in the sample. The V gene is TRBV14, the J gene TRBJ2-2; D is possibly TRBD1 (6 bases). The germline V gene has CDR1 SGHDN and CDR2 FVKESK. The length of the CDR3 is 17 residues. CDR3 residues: CASSQAPPTGGHGELFF. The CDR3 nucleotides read TGTGCCAGCAGCCAAGCACCGCCGACAGGTGGTCACGGGGAGCTATTTTTT.

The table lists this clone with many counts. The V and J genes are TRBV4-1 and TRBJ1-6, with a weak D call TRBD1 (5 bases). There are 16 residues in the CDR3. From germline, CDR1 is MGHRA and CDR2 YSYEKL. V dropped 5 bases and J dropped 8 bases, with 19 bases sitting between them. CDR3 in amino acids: CASSFPITGGDSPLHF. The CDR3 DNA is TGCGCCAGCAGCTTCCCGATCACGGGGGGGGATTCACCCCTCCACTTT.

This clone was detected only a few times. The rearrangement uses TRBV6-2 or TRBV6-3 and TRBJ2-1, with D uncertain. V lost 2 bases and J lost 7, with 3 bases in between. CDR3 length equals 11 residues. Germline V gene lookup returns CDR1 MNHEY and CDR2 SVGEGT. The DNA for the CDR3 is TGTGCCAGCAGTTACGGGAATGAGCAGTTCTTC. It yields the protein CASSYGNEQFF.

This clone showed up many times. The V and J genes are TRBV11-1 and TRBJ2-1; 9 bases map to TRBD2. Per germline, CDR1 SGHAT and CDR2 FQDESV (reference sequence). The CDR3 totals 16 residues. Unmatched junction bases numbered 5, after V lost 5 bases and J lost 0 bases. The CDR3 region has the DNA TGTGCCAGCAGCCCAAGCGGGGGGAGCTCCTACAATGAGCAGTTCTTC. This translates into CASSPSGGSSYNEQFF.